The 23 T cell receptor beta chains presented below share a single source sample, sequenced in a study of PD-1 blockade in classical Hodgkin lymphoma (dated by TCRdb to 2018 to 2020). The time point label of this sample denotes: cycle 4 day 1 (C4D1), after more than 5 weeks of nivolumab. Relapse after autologous stem cell transplantation had occurred in all trial patients, and cohorts A, B and C were distinguished by prior brentuximab vedotin exposure. Library method: the immunoSEQ multiplex PCR assay. TCRdb took over this immuneACCESS table, retaining in-frame rearrangements with V and J assigned. Such tables are incomplete; in checked studies, under half of the missing clones stem from an unresolved V gene, and the remainder is unexplained. The sample table records roughly 94,000 clones; approximately 94% of these occur just once. The ten biggest clones cover 2% of the sample. The sample was peripheral blood mononuclear cells (PBMCs), taken before the fourth cycle of nivolumab. Receptors originate from a human donor with classical Hodgkin lymphoma.

The gene calls are TRBV14 and TRBJ2-1, with TRBD2 matching 8 bases. With V trimmed by 3 bases and J by 15 bases, 10 bases remained unmatched. The germline CDR1 and CDR2 sequences are SGHDN and FVKESK. The length of the CDR3 is 13 residues. The CDR3 nucleotides are TGTGCCAGCAGCCAGGATTTAGCGGGAAGGGGGTTCTTC. Translating gives CASSQDLAGRGFF.

The chain combines TRBV28 with TRBJ1-2; D possibly corresponds to TRBD1 (6 bases). There are 13 residues in the CDR3. Per the germline V gene, CDR1 is MDHEN and CDR2 is SYDVKM. V gave up 7 bases and J gave up 8 bases, with 17 bases separating them. The CDR3 DNA reads as TGTGCCAGCACCAACCTCCGGACAGCAGGCTACACCTTC. Residues: CASTNLRTAGYTF.

The chain employs TRBV2 and TRBJ2-7; 7 bases are shared with TRBD1. This CDR3 is 14 amino acids long. V lost 7 bases, J lost 2 bases, and 8 bases stayed unmatched. Germline CDR1 SNHLY, CDR2 FYNNEI. CDR3 in DNA: TGTGCCAGCAAGGGGGCAGGAGGAACCTACGAGCAGTACTTC. It is translated as CASKGAGGTYEQYF.

The chain recombines TRBV5-4 with TRBJ2-1; 9 bases are a match to TRBD2. The CDR3 covers 13 residues. Germline CDR1 SGHNT, CDR2 YYREEE (reference sequence). V lost 4 bases and J lost 9; bases outside the gene matches: 5. The CDR3 DNA reads as TGTGCCAGCAGCGTGGGACTAGCCGGTGAGCAGTTCTTC. This encodes CASSVGLAGEQFF.

The chain is built from TRBV28 and TRBJ2-7; D possibly uses TRBD1 or TRBD2 (6 bases each). V was clipped by 3 bases and J by 7 bases, with 16 bases between them. The germline CDR1 and CDR2 sequences are MDHEN and SYDVKM. This CDR3 is built from 14 residues. This CDR3 is CASSFRGRRGEQYF. Here the CDR3 DNA reads TGTGCCAGCAGTTTCCGGGGGCGCCGGGGGGAGCAGTACTTC.

The rearrangement uses TRBV27 and TRBJ2-1, with TRBD2 matching over 9 bases. CDR3 length: 16 amino acids. Germline CDR1 is MNHEY and CDR2 is SMNVEV (reference sequence). Trimming at V came to 5 bases and at J to 2 bases, leaving 7 bases not matched to a gene. In DNA, the CDR3 is TGTGCCAGCAGTCCCCTGCCTAGCGGGGCCTACAATGAGCAGTTCTTC. Protein sequence: CASSPLPSGAYNEQFF.

The chain uses TRBV5-6 and TRBJ2-1, with TRBD2 identical over 10 bases. Germline CDR1 is SGHDT and CDR2 is YYEEEE. With 4 bases clipped from V and 5 bases from J, the junction kept 12 bases outside the gene matches. The CDR3 consists of 17 residues. This CDR3 reads CASSMPGLALPHNEQFF. DNA for the CDR3: TGTGCCAGCAGCATGCCGGGACTAGCGTTACCTCACAATGAGCAGTTCTTC. Using reference TRBV5-6 and TRBJ2-1 for the parts outside the CDR3, the full variable domain is DAGVTQSPTHLIKTRGQQVTLRCSPKSGHDTVSWYQQALGQGPQFIFQYYEEEERQRGNFPDRFSGHQFPNYSSELNVNALLLGDSALYLCASSMPGLALPHNEQFFGPGTRLTVL.

The chain has TRBV7-9 and TRBJ2-3, with D uncertain. Germline values: CDR1 SEHNR, CDR2 FQNEAQ (reference sequence). The CDR3 length is 16 residues. Trimming removed 5 bases from V and 2 bases from J, with 17 bases in between. The CDR3 coding sequence is TGTGCCAGCAGCGGTATTTGGGGTGCTGACACAGATACGCAGTATTTT. This translates into CASSGIWGADTDTQYF.

The rearrangement uses TRBV19 and TRBJ1-2; no firm D call. The CDR3 is made up of 13 amino acids. CDR1 is LNHDA, CDR2 SQIVND, per germline (reference sequence). V was shortened by 6 bases and J by 0 bases, with 8 bases between the two germline ends. CDR3 sequence: CASSFLANYGYTF. CDR3 DNA sequence: TGTGCCAGTAGCTTCCTAGCTAACTATGGCTACACCTTC.

This sequence joins TRBV5-1 and TRBJ2-5; D call uncertain. From germline, CDR1 is SGHRS and CDR2 YFSETQ. CDR3 length equals 14 residues. The V and J ends lost 0 bases and 5 bases respectively, with 11 bases between them. The CDR3 region has the DNA TGCGCCAGCAGCTTGGGGTGGCAGCTGGAGACCCAGTACTTC. Its translation is CASSLGWQLETQYF.

CDR3 sequence: CASSLETSGTSNEQFF. CDR3 sequence (DNA): TGTGCCAGCAGCTTAGAGACTAGCGGTACATCCAATGAGCAGTTCTTC. This chain uses TRBV11-3 with TRBJ2-1, with 9 positions matching TRBD2. The V and J ends lost 0 bases and 6 bases, in that order; junction bases with no gene match: 6. CDR3 length: 16 amino acids. Germline values: CDR1 SGHNT, CDR2 YENEEA.

The chain recombines TRBV9 with TRBJ1-2; D gene ambiguous. This CDR3 is built from 14 residues. With 0 bases removed from V and 3 bases from J, the gap between germline ends came to 9 bases. Germline V lookup: CDR1 SGDLS, CDR2 YYNGEE. CDR3 bases: TGTGCCAGCAGCGTAGAGGGCGGGGACTATGGCTACACCTTC. This codes for CASSVEGGDYGYTF.

The count of this clone is one. The rearrangement joins TRBV28 to TRBJ2-5; D remains ambiguous. This CDR3 has 16 amino acids. V was trimmed by 4 bases and J by 1 base, leaving 16 bases between them. From germline, CDR1 is MDHEN and CDR2 SYDVKM. CDR3: CASSSPLTLLQETQYF. CDR3 coding DNA: TGTGCCAGCAGTTCCCCCTTGACGCTGCTCCAAGAGACCCAGTACTTC. The variable domain in full, with the rest retrieved from reference TRBV28 and TRBJ2-5, is DVKVTQSSRYLVKRTGEKVFLECVQDMDHENMFWYRQDPGLGLRLIYFSYDVKMKEKGDIPEGYSVSREKKERFSLILESASTNQTSMYLCASSSPLTLLQETQYFGPGTRLLVL.

To note about this clone: The germline gene is not matched at one end of the junction; a read error may be the cause. CDR3 sequence reads: CASREGLTGGTNEKLFF. The CDR3 DNA follows: TGTGCCAGCAGGGAAGGATTAACAGGGGGTACTAATGAAAAACTGTTTTTT. This sequence joins TRBV6-1 and TRBJ1-4, with 8 bases that match TRBD1. CDR3 length equals 17 residues. CDR1 and CDR2 (germline): MNHNS, SASEGT.

The J gene is TRBJ1-4, the V gene TRBV2; the D is unclear. The germline V and J ends were trimmed by 4 bases and 4 bases, with 10 bases remaining between them. CDR1 SNHLY and CDR2 FYNNEI come from the germline V gene. CDR3 size: 14 residues. CDR3: CASSGSRNNEKLFF. CDR3 sequence (DNA): TGTGCCAGCAGTGGTAGCCGGAATAATGAAAAACTGTTTTTT. The whole variable domain, remainder taken from reference TRBV2 and TRBJ1-4, is EPEVTQTPSHQVTQMGQEVILRCVPISNHLYFYWYRQILGQKVEFLVSFYNNEISEKSEIFDDQFSVERPDGSNFTLKIRSTKLEDSAMYFCASSGSRNNEKLFFGSGTQLSVL.

The CDR3 DNA sequence: TGTGCCAGCAGCCAAGGGTGGGAAAACACCATATATTTT. Its protein product is CASSQGWENTIYF. V and J are TRBV4-2 and TRBJ1-3; no clear D gene. This CDR3 spans 13 amino acids. Germline V gene lookup returns CDR1 LGHNA and CDR2 YNFKEQ. Trimming took off 1 base at V and 6 bases at J, with 7 bases between the two ends.

The rearrangement uses TRBV5-1 and TRBJ2-7; 8 bases align to TRBD1. V dropped 4 bases and J dropped 3; count of bases not matched to a gene: 9. This CDR3 has 15 residues. Per the germline V gene, CDR1 is SGHRS and CDR2 is YFSETQ. The CDR3 DNA is TGCGCCAGCAGCCGGGGGCAGGGGGCAGGCTACGAGCAGTACTTC. It specifies CASSRGQGAGYEQYF.

The V and J genes are TRBV4-1 and TRBJ2-7; no reliable D call. This CDR3 spans 15 amino acids. The germline V gene encodes CDR1 MGHRA and CDR2 YSYEKL. The V end was cut by 1 base, the J end by 3 bases, with 13 bases between. The CDR3 DNA reads as TGCGCCAGCAGCCAAGGTAAGGGCAGTAACTACGAGCAGTACTTC. Translating gives CASSQGKGSNYEQYF.

V gene TRBV11-1 combines with J gene TRBJ2-7, with TRBD2 matching 9 bases. Trimming at V came to 5 bases and at J to 4 bases, leaving 12 bases not matched to a gene. Germline V lookup: CDR1 SGHAT, CDR2 FQDESV (reference sequence). This CDR3 is built from 16 residues. Here the CDR3 DNA reads TGTGCCAGCAGCCCCCGTCGGGCTAGCGGGATTTACGAGCAGTACTTC. Amino acids: CASSPRRASGIYEQYF.

This sequence joins TRBV18 and TRBJ2-7; possibly TRBD1 for D (6 bases). Trimming shortened V by 3 bases and J by 2 bases, and 11 bases separated the two germline ends. The length of the CDR3 is 14 residues. Germline V gene lookup returns CDR1 KGHSH and CDR2 LQKENI. DNA for the CDR3: TGTGCCAGCTCACCGGACAGTAACCCCTACGAGCAGTACTTC. This sequence encodes CASSPDSNPYEQYF.

This chain joins TRBV4-2 and TRBJ2-1; 10 bases fit TRBD2. CDR3 length equals 20 residues. Germline CDR1 is LGHNA and CDR2 is YNFKEQ. J lost 0 bases, V lost 2 bases, and 13 bases had no gene match. CDR3 residues: CASSQRQTSGRPGSYNEQFF. In DNA, the CDR3 is TGTGCCAGCAGCCAACGACAGACTAGCGGGCGACCTGGCTCCTACAATGAGCAGTTCTTC.

The chain combines TRBV7-9 with TRBJ1-1, with TRBD1 matching over 7 bases. The J segment lost 4 bases and the V segment lost 0 bases, leaving 5 bases of the junction unmatched. The CDR3 loop spans 15 amino acids. Germline CDR1 reads SEHNR; CDR2 reads FQNEAQ (reference sequence). CDR3 loop: CASSLAEGATTEAFF. The CDR3 DNA is TGTGCCAGCAGCTTAGCGGAGGGGGCGACCACTGAAGCTTTCTTT.

This rearrangement joins TRBV19 to TRBJ1-2, with 9 bases matching TRBD1. This CDR3 has 13 residues. The junction had 4 bases not matched to a gene; V was cut back by 5 bases and J by 6 bases. Germline-derived CDR1 and CDR2 are LNHDA and SQIVND (reference sequence). CDR3 in DNA: TGTGCCAGTAGTTGGGGACAGGGCAATGGCTACACCTTC. Amino acids: CASSWGQGNGYTF. The variable domain in full, completed from reference TRBV19 and TRBJ1-2, reads DGGITQSPKYLFRKEGQNVTLSCEQNLNHDAMYWYRQDPGQGLRLIYYSQIVNDFQKGDIAEGYSVSREKKESFPLTVTSAQKNPTAFYLCASSWGQGNGYTFGSGTRLTVV.